This record concerns one T cell receptor (beta chain) sequence. Profiled with immunoSEQ multiplex PCR; TCRdb holds only in-frame clones, not every one. Of fewer than 60,000 clones listed, 95% are singletons. The sample originates from a study of control samples from healthy donors and cancer patients. Sequencing was performed on blood. This receptor was obtained from a man in his thirties or forties in good health.

The CDR3 sequence: CASSQGNRDNSPLHF. CDR3 in DNA: TGCGCCAGCAGCCAAGGAAACAGGGATAATTCACCCCTCCACTTT. The rearrangement joins TRBV4-1 to TRBJ1-6, with a possible D match to TRBD1 (6 bases). Trimming left V 1 base short and J 5 bases short, with 9 bases between. Germline CDR1 is MGHRA and CDR2 is YSYEKL. The CDR3 sequence is 15 residues long.